This T cell receptor beta chain is from a study of T cells in narcolepsy. The CDR3 covers 14 residues. The V gene lost 6 bases and the J gene lost 1 base, with 11 bases spanning the gap. Germline CDR1 reads ENHRY; CDR2 reads SYGVKD. Method: immunoSEQ multiplex PCR; TCRdb's copy keeps in-frame clones and lacks some. The data show about 40,000 clones, with about 91% seen just once and 1% to 1.5% held by the top ten. Sample: CD45RA- memory CD4+ T cells from PBMCs. This sequence originates from a human donor with narcolepsy. This rearrangement joins TRBV10-3 to TRBJ2-3; D is possibly TRBD1 or TRBD2 (5 bases each). CDR3 sequence: CAIRDGTRTDTQYF. DNA of the CDR3: TGTGCCATCAGGGACGGGACCCGCACAGATACGCAGTATTTT.